Presented here are 16 T cell receptor beta chains from one specimen sequenced in a study of cytomegalovirus exposure and HLA in healthy donors. The PCR was carried out with 60 Vbeta primers and 13 Jbeta primers. Sequenced by immunoSEQ multiplex PCR; TCRdb stores in-frame clones only, minus some. In the table there are about 160,000 clones, roughly four fifths of which are singletons. The specimen sequenced was PBMCs. The source is a man aged 40-49 years in good health and CMV-seronegative.

The rearrangement uses TRBV18 and TRBJ2-3; 13 bases are shared with TRBD2. V was pared by 2 bases and J by 6 bases, with 5 bases of the junction left unmatched. This CDR3 region has 16 residues. Germline V CDR1 and CDR2: KGHSH, LQKENI. The CDR3 region has the DNA TGTGCCAGCTCACCAGGGACTAGCGGGGCTGGGGATACGCAGTATTTT. This translates into CASSPGTSGAGDTQYF.

V gene TRBV7-9 combines with J gene TRBJ2-7; 12 positions match TRBD2. The CDR3 is made up of 16 amino acids. The V gene end was trimmed by 1 base and the J gene end by 4 bases; junction bases not matched to a gene: 5. Germline CDR1 is SEHNR and CDR2 is FQNEAQ (reference sequence). CDR3 residues: CASSLGLAGGPYEQYV. The CDR3, as DNA: TGTGCCAGCAGCTTAGGGCTAGCGGGAGGGCCATACGAGCAGTACGTC.

This chain links TRBV5-1 with TRBJ2-7, with 11 bases matching TRBD2. Looked up from germline, CDR1 is SGHRS and CDR2 is YFSETQ. The CDR3 runs to 15 residues. V lost 1 base, J lost 6 bases, and 6 bases stayed unmatched. The CDR3 loop reads CASSLFLAGGGEQYF. The CDR3, as DNA: TGCGCCAGCAGCTTGTTTCTAGCGGGAGGAGGCGAGCAGTACTTC.

The chain employs TRBV6-1 and TRBJ2-7; 7 bases are shared with TRBD1. CDR3 length: 17 residues. With V trimmed by 2 bases and J by 2 bases, 12 bases remained unmatched. CDR1 and CDR2 (germline): MNHNS, SASEGT. The CDR3 DNA reads TGTGCCAGCAGTGAACTCGCTAGGGGGCAGGCCACCTACGAGCAGTACGTC. It is translated as CASSELARGQATYEQYV.

The CDR3 sequence is CASTQRTGGYNEQFF. DNA for the CDR3: TGTGCCAGCACACAACGGACAGGAGGCTACAATGAGCAGTTCTTC. J is TRBJ2-1 and V is TRBV28; 7 bases line up with TRBD1. The V gene's germline CDR1 is MDHEN and CDR2 SYDVKM. The V segment lost 7 bases and the J segment 3 bases; nucleotides outside the gene matches: 9. This CDR3 is built from 15 residues. The variable domain in full, completed from reference TRBV28 and TRBJ2-1, reads DVKVTQSSRYLVKRTGEKVFLECVQDMDHENMFWYRQDPGLGLRLIYFSYDVKMKEKGDIPEGYSVSREKKERFSLILESASTNQTSMYLCASTQRTGGYNEQFFGPGTRLTVL.

The chain uses TRBV19 and TRBJ2-2; D is possibly TRBD1 (6 bases). From germline, CDR1 is LNHDA and CDR2 SQIVND (reference sequence). CDR3 length equals 17 residues. Trimming took 5 bases from V and 5 from J, leaving 21 bases between them. CDR3 DNA: TGTGCCAGTAGTTCCCACCTACAGGGACGGGGTACCGGGGAGCTGTTTTTT. Its protein product is CASSSHLQGRGTGELFF.

This clone has more than one count but fewer than ten. This chain joins TRBV13 and TRBJ2-5; TRBD2 agrees at 15 bases. CDR1 and CDR2 (germline): PRHDT, FYEKMQ (reference sequence). V gave up 5 bases and J gave up 5 bases; unmatched junction bases: 12. This CDR3 has 18 amino acids. In DNA form, the CDR3 reads TGTGCCAGCAGCCCCCGCAAGGGACTAGCGGGAGGTCAGGAGACCCAGTACTTC. Amino acid sequence: CASSPRKGLAGGQETQYF.

This clone came up a few times. The J gene is TRBJ1-1, the V gene TRBV7-2; no definite D call. V was shortened by 2 bases and J by 2 bases, with 9 bases between the two germline ends. Looked up from germline, CDR1 is SGHTA and CDR2 is FQGNSA. The CDR3 loop spans 14 amino acids. The CDR3 loop is CASSLTTSNTEAFF. The CDR3 DNA follows: TGTGCCAGCAGCTTAACGACAAGTAACACTGAAGCTTTCTTT. Looking up the rest from reference TRBV7-2 and TRBJ1-1 gives the full variable domain: GAGVSQSPSNKVTEKGKDVELRCDPISGHTALYWYRQSLGQGLEFLIYFQGNSAPDKSGLPSDRFSAERTGGSVSTLTIQRTQQEDSAVYLCASSLTTSNTEAFFGQGTRLTVV.

The J gene is TRBJ1-6, the V gene TRBV9; 7 positions match TRBD1. Germline V gene data show CDR1 as SGDLS and CDR2 as YYNGEE. V trimming: 0 bases; J trimming: 6 bases; junction bases outside the gene matches: 6. The CDR3 consists of 16 residues. The CDR3 DNA follows: TGTGCCAGCAGCGTAGATCCAGGGGGTTCTAATTCACCCCTCCACTTT. This encodes CASSVDPGGSNSPLHF. The variable domain in full, completed from reference TRBV9 and TRBJ1-6, reads DSGVTQTPKHLITATGQRVTLRCSPRSGDLSVYWYQQSLDQGLQFLIQYYNGEERAKGNILERFSAQQFPDLHSELNLSSLELGDSALYFCASSVDPGGSNSPLHFGNGTRLTVT.

The J gene is TRBJ2-1, the V gene TRBV18; 12 bases match TRBD2. Trimming cost V 2 bases and J 7 bases; bases outside gene matches: 0. The CDR3 is 14 amino acids. CDR1 KGHSH and CDR2 LQKENI come from the germline V gene. This CDR3 reads CASSPGTSGNEQFF. In nucleotides, the CDR3 is TGTGCCAGCTCACCAGGGACTAGCGGGAATGAGCAGTTCTTC.

V usage is TRBV12-5 and J usage is TRBJ2-1; possibly TRBD1 for D (6 bases). V gave up 7 bases and J gave up 3 bases, with 16 bases separating them. CDR1 LGHNT and CDR2 FRNRAP come from the germline V gene. The CDR3 sequence is 15 residues long. In DNA, the CDR3 is TGTGCTAGTGCCCTTGCCAGGGGAGTCTACAATGAGCAGTTCTTC. Protein: CASALARGVYNEQFF.

This chain connects TRBV11-1 to TRBJ2-5; 15 nucleotides agree with TRBD2. Germline V CDR1 and CDR2: SGHAT, FQDESV (reference sequence). The CDR3 extends over 18 amino acids. V was clipped by 4 bases and J by 5 bases; unmatched bases: 11. The CDR3 region has the DNA TGTGCCAGCAGCTCACCCTACGGACTAGCGGGAGGGCCCGAGACCCAGTACTTC. Its translation: CASSSPYGLAGGPETQYF.

The chain combines TRBV6-5 with TRBJ1-3; possibly TRBD1 for D (5 bases). Germline CDR1 and CDR2: MNHEY and SVGAGI. Trimming removed 6 bases at V and 4 bases at J, with 13 bases between. This CDR3 region has 14 residues. CDR3 loop: CASRIDSHGNTIYF. The CDR3 nucleotides read TGTGCCAGCAGGATCGACAGCCACGGAAACACCATATATTTT.

In this sample, this clone turned up a few times. V is TRBV15 and J is TRBJ2-7; D not certain. V lost 0 bases to trimming and J lost 6 bases, with 9 bases between them. From germline, CDR1 is LNHNV and CDR2 YYDKDF (reference sequence). CDR3 length: 13 residues. CDR3 DNA: TGTGCCACCAGCAGAGACCCGCGTACCGAGCAGTACTTC. Protein: CATSRDPRTEQYF.

The rearrangement joins TRBV2 to TRBJ2-7; perhaps TRBD1 as D (5 bases). Between the trimmed V and J ends, which lost 0 bases and 4 bases, there was a span of 10 bases. CDR1 and CDR2 from the germline V gene are SNHLY and FYNNEI. The CDR3 is 14 amino acids. The CDR3 reads CASSEANRHYEQYF. The CDR3, as DNA: TGTGCCAGCAGTGAAGCCAACAGGCATTACGAGCAGTACTTC. Full variable domain (missing parts from reference TRBV2 and TRBJ2-7): EPEVTQTPSHQVTQMGQEVILRCVPISNHLYFYWYRQILGQKVEFLVSFYNNEISEKSEIFDDQFSVERPDGSNFTLKIRSTKLEDSAMYFCASSEANRHYEQYFGPGTRLTVT.

The chain joins TRBV5-4 to TRBJ2-5; 9 nucleotides match TRBD1. This CDR3 has 15 amino acids. CDR1 is SGHNT, CDR2 YYREEE, per germline (reference sequence). With V trimmed by 2 bases and J by 3 bases, 5 bases remained unmatched. The CDR3 DNA sequence: TGTGCCAGCAGCTTCGGGGGACAGGGAAAAGAGACCCAGTACTTC. Translating gives CASSFGGQGKETQYF.